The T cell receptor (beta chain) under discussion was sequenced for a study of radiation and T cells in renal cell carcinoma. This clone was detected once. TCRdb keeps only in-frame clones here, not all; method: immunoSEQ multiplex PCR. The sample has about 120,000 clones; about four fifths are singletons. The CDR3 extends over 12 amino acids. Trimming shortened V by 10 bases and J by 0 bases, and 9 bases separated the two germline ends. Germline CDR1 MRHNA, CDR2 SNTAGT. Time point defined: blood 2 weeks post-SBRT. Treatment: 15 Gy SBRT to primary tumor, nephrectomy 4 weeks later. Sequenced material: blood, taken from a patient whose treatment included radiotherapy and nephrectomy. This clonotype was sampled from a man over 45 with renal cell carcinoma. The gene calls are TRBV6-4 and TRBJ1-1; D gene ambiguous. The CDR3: CATGRMNTEAFF. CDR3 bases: TGTGCCACCGGACGGATGAACACTGAAGCTTTCTTT.